This T cell receptor (beta chain) was observed in a study of CD8 T cells in ankylosing spondylitis. Findings and caveats of the study: Past studies reported some motif variants in reactive arthritis synovial fluid and blood. CD8+ by phenotype, disease-linked clones were relatively rare in peripheral blood. Roughly 8 highly homologous variants formed a TCR beta motif that appeared characteristic of ankylosing spondylitis blood.

CDR3 size: 16 residues. Germline assignment: CDR1 DFQATT and CDR2 SNEGSKA (reference sequence). V gave up 5 bases and J gave up 2 bases; unmatched junction bases: 6. A few counts support this clonotype. Its matching antigen is unknown. MiXCR, applied by TCRdb to the 5' RACE reads, yields one record per CDR3 protein. The sample yields 150,000 to 200,000 distinct CDR3 sequences, over 10% seen once. The rearrangement uses TRBV20-1 and TRBJ2-1; TRBD2 matches 13 bases. Sequencing input: blood, either unsorted or a sorted T cell fraction (not recorded which). The source is a male donor with ankylosing spondylitis or in good health (not recorded which). The chain's CDR3 is CSALTSGRRTYNEQFF. Here the CDR3 DNA reads TGCAGTGCTCTGACTAGCGGGAGGCGTACCTACAATGAGCAGTTCTTC.